One sample yielded the 2 T cell receptor beta chains listed below, sequenced in a study of blood T cells in healthy people across ages. The authors ran a second PCR of roughly 6 to 12 cycles using a sample-barcoded 5' primer and a J-beta primer mix. A single record per CDR3 protein comes from TCRdb applying MiXCR to the 5' RACE reads. This sample carries about 780,000 distinct CDR3 sequences, around 50% of them seen once, and the ten largest clones take roughly 18%. The specimen was blood. The source of these receptors is a man older than 75 in good health.

The chain recombines TRBV6-6 with TRBJ2-3; 7 bases fit TRBD2. This CDR3 has 15 residues. Germline V CDR1 and CDR2: MNHNY, SVGAGI (reference sequence). The junction had 17 bases not matched to a gene; V was cut back by 7 bases and J by 10 bases. The CDR3 coding sequence is TGTGCCAGCACTCAAACGGGGGGTCCTGGAGGGGCGCAGTATTTT. It codes for CASTQTGGPGGAQYF.

The chain links TRBV6-2 or TRBV6-3 to TRBJ2-3; perhaps TRBD2 as D (6 bases). CDR1 and CDR2 from the germline V gene are MNHEY and SVGEGT. The CDR3 sequence is 13 residues long. V was trimmed by 4 bases and J by 4 bases, leaving 9 bases between them. CDR3 in amino acids: CASSSRLADTQYF. In nucleotides, the CDR3 is TGTGCCAGCAGTTCTCGACTAGCAGATACGCAGTATTTT.